One and the same sample provided the 4 T cell receptor beta chains below, sequenced in a study of T cells in Graves' hyperthyroidism and ophthalmopathy. From RNA transcripts, TCR beta CDR3 regions were amplified. First-round RT-PCR targeting the TCR CDR3 was performed with the HTBI primer set. TCRdb itself ran the multiplex PCR reads through MiXCR, one entry per CDR3 protein. The top ten hold around 29% of the sample, which has about 96,000 distinct CDR3 sequences, over 50% seen once. The sequenced sample consisted of blood. The receptors were sampled from a woman aged 40 to 50 with Graves' hyperthyroidism.

The chain employs TRBV29-1 and TRBJ2-7, with D possibly TRBD1 on 5 matching bases. CDR3 length equals 12 residues. V lost 4 bases and J 2 bases, leaving 9 bases between the germline ends. Per the germline V gene, CDR1 is SQVTM and CDR2 is ANQGSEA. In DNA, the CDR3 is TGCAGCGTTGCAGGGTACCCCTACGAGCAGTACTTC. It translates to CSVAGYPYEQYF.

Ten or more counts support this clonotype. The CDR3 is CSASPGLASEQYF. The CDR3 DNA follows: TGCAGTGCTTCTCCGGGACTAGCTTCAGAGCAGTACTTC. This chain uses TRBV20-1 with TRBJ2-7, with 9 positions matching TRBD2. The CDR3 loop spans 13 amino acids. Germline CDR1 reads DFQATT; CDR2 reads SNEGSKA (reference sequence). V was clipped by 5 bases and J by 7 bases; unmatched bases: 9.

As for this clonotype: One junction end does not reproduce the germline sequence, and a read error may be involved. The chain joins TRBV15 to TRBJ2-7, with unresolved D. In germline, CDR1 is LNHNV, CDR2 YYDKDF (reference sequence). The CDR3 runs 14 residues. CDR3 protein: CVTSRDSASYERYF. The CDR3 DNA reads TGTGTCACCAGCAGAGATTCGGCATCTTACGAGCGGTACTTC.

The V and J genes are TRBV10-3 and TRBJ1-5, with a weak D call TRBD1 (5 bases). The CDR3 loop spans 13 amino acids. The germline V gene encodes CDR1 ENHRY and CDR2 SYGVKD. V was shortened by 4 bases and J by 6 bases, with 10 bases between the two germline ends. This chain's CDR3 is CAISGGEGQPQHF. The DNA of the CDR3 is TGTGCCATCAGTGGGGGCGAGGGTCAGCCCCAGCATTTT.